Sequencing of this T cell receptor beta chain was carried out in a study of T-cell memory formation after mild COVID-19. The authors produced TCR alpha and TCR beta cDNA libraries with sample barcodes and UMIs by 5'RACE using constant-segment primers. TCRdb re-called the 5' RACE reads through MiXCR, storing one row per CDR3 protein. The sample lists around 62,000 distinct CDR3 sequences, roughly 25% occurring once. CDR3 length: 15 residues. The trim removed 0 bases at V and 4 bases at J, leaving 4 bases unmatched. Per germline, CDR1 SGHRS and CDR2 YFSETQ. Ten or more counts support this clonotype. The specimen was PBMCs or a T cell subset sorted from them (not recorded which). V usage is TRBV5-1 and J usage is TRBJ1-1; 9 bases agree with TRBD1. This sequence originates from a man between 18 and 35 years old who had mild COVID-19 (a few samples of this study predate the infection). Cell type and time point are not known. The CDR3 reads CASSLVPGQGTEAFF. In DNA, the CDR3 is TGCGCCAGCAGCTTGGTTCCGGGACAGGGCACTGAAGCTTTCTTT.